A selection of T cell receptor beta chains follows, all from one sample in a study of blood T cell repertoires in COVID-19. This table comes from immunoSEQ multiplex PCR, and its TCRdb copy is limited to in-frame clones, with some not included. The sample shows 150,000 to 200,000 clones, 85% of them seen only once. The sequenced sample consisted of peripheral blood. The receptors come from a woman in her forties or fifties with COVID-19, enrolled during active disease. Both conserved end residues are part of each CDR3. A D gene is named only where the DNA matches it firmly. For some rows the clone size is stated as once, few or many, or as a class when expanded; others skip it.

v_call,d_call,clone_size,j_call,cdr3_aa,cdr3_nt
TRBV5-6,NA,NA,TRBJ2-7,CASGLVQGTSYEQYF,TGTGCCAGCGGGTTGGTCCAGGGGACCTCCTACGAGCAGTACTTC
TRBV7-2,NA,NA,TRBJ1-1,CASSLGVAVRSEAFF,TGTGCCAGCAGCTTAGGAGTTGCGGTTAGGTCTGAAGCTTTCTTT
TRBV19,NA,few,TRBJ2-7,CASSLGSAGSYEQYF,TGTGCCAGTAGTCTAGGATCAGCAGGGTCCTACGAGCAGTACTTC
TRBV19,NA,few,TRBJ1-3,CASIPGQISGNTIYF,TGTGCCAGCATCCCCGGACAGATCTCTGGAAACACCATATATTTT
TRBV4-2,TRBD1,NA,TRBJ2-5,CASSQVDREETQYF,TGTGCCAGCAGCCAAGTTGACAGGGAAGAGACCCAGTACTTC
TRBV6-2/TRBV6-3,TRBD1,NA,TRBJ2-5,CASSQGQGAQETQYF,TGTGCCAGCAGTCAAGGACAGGGGGCCCAAGAGACCCAGTACTTC
TRBV3-1/TRBV3-2,TRBD2,NA,TRBJ2-3,CASSPPTGGPITQYF,TGTGCCAGCAGCCCCCCCACGGGGGGGCCGATTACGCAGTATTTT
TRBV10-1,NA,NA,TRBJ2-6,CASSQGTGANVLTF,TGCGCCAGCAGCCAGGGTACAGGGGCCAACGTCCTGACTTTC
TRBV2,NA,NA,TRBJ2-3,CASRADTDTQYF,TGTGCCAGCAGAGCTGACACAGATACGCAGTATTTT
TRBV3-1/TRBV3-2,TRBD2,NA,TRBJ2-2,CASSRASGGTANTGELFF,TGTGCCAGCAGCCGGGCCAGCGGGGGAACCGCGAACACCGGGGAGCTGTTTTTT
TRBV29-1,NA,NA,TRBJ2-3,CSGAGSTDTQYF,TGCAGCGGGGCGGGTAGCACAGATACGCAGTATTTT
TRBV9,NA,NA,TRBJ2-2,CASSGLAGGELFF,TGTGCCAGCAGCGGTCTAGCTGGCGGGGAGCTGTTTTTT
TRBV18,NA,NA,TRBJ1-6,CASSPFDSSYNSPLHF,TGTGCCAGCTCACCATTTGACAGCTCCTATAATTCACCCCTCCACTTT
TRBV6-5,NA,NA,TRBJ1-1,CASSYSSQGTEAFF,TGTGCCAGCAGTTACTCGTCACAGGGCACTGAAGCTTTCTTT
TRBV7-3,NA,NA,TRBJ2-3,CASSALSASTDTQYF,TGTGCCAGCAGCGCCCTTAGTGCTAGCACAGATACGCAGTATTTT
TRBV20-1,NA,NA,TRBJ2-5,CSASPSVVYQETQYF,TGCAGTGCTAGTCCCAGCGTAGTGTACCAAGAGACCCAGTACTTC
TRBV14,NA,few,TRBJ1-2,CASSQKDSGLRYGYTF,TGTGCCAGCAGCCAGAAGGACTCGGGACTCAGATATGGCTACACCTTC
TRBV7-9,NA,NA,TRBJ1-1,CASSLLPRNTEAFF,TGTGCCAGCAGCTTACTTCCCAGGAACACTGAAGCTTTCTTT
TRBV28,NA,NA,TRBJ2-7,CASSREPGPRSSYEQYF,TGTGCCAGCAGTCGAGAGCCGGGTCCAAGGAGCTCCTACGAGCAGTACTTC
TRBV15,NA,NA,TRBJ2-7,CATSPQTGDYEQYF,TGTGCCACCAGCCCCCAGACAGGAGACTACGAGCAGTACTTC
TRBV5-6,TRBD2,NA,TRBJ2-1,CASSLALAGGSYNEQFF,TGTGCCAGCAGCTTGGCCCTAGCGGGGGGCTCCTACAATGAGCAGTTCTTC
TRBV7-9,NA,once,TRBJ1-1,CASSQVFMGEAGAFF,TGTGCCAGCAGCCAGGTATTCATGGGAGAAGCGGGAGCTTTCTTT
TRBV28,NA,NA,TRBJ1-6,CASRRESPLHF,TGTGCCAGCAGAAGAGAGTCACCCCTCCACTTT